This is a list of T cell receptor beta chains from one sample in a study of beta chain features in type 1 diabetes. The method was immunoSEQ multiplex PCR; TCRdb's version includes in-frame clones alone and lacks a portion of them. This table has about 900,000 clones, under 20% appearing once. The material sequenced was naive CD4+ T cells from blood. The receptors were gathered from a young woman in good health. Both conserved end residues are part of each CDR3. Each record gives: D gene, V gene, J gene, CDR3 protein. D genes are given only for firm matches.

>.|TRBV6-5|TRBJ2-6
CASSYTTSGANVLTF
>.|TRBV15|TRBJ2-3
CATSRVPAGTDTQYF
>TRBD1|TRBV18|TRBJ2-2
CASSQGTAGTGELFF
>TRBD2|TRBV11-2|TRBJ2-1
CASGSTSGDHNEQFF
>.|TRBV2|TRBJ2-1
CASSASAYREYNEQFF
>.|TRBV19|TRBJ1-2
CASNQAGVNYGYTF
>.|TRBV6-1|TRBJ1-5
CASSNTGNQPQHF
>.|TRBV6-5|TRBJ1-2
CASRGVGTNYGYTF
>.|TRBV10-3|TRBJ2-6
CAIRGGSTGANVLTF
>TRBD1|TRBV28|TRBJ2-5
CASREPDRGQETQYF
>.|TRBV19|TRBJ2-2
CASSLDPNTGELFF
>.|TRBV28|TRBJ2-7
CASSSGTLSYEQYF
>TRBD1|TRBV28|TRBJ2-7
CASTGTAQAEGYEQYF
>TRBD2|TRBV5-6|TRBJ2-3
CASSHKWTSRTDTQYF
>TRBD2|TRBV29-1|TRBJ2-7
CSVAEAGGGYEQYF
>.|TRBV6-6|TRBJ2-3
CASSYSVGDTDTQYF
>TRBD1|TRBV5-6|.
CASSRDRGIVASYEQYF
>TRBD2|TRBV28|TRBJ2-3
CASTPPGGEDTQYF
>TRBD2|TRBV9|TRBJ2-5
CASRDLFWGGRETQYF
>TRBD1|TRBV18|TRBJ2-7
CASSRDRGLYEQYF
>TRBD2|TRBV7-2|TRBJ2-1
CASSLVVLAGSYNEQFF
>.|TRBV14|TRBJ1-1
CASSRVLAAEAFF
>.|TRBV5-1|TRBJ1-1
CASSLVGGANTEAFF
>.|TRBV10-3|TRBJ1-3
CAISGQISGNTIYF
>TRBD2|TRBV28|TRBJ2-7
CASKLPASGIYEQYF
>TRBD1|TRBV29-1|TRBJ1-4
CSVQGATNEKLFF
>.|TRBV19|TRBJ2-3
CASSQLLRAGTDTQYF
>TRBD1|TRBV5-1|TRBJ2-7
CASSPRTGNYEQYF
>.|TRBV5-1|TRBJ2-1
CASSLVGSASYNEQFF
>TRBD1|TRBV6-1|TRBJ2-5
CASSWGQAKTQYF
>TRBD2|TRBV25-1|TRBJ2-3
CASSRLAGVGDTQYF
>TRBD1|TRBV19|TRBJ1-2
CASRLIPGQGIRASYGYTF
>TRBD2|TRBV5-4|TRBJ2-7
CASSLQRIGPSGRAYEQYF
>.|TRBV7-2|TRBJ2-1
CASRYRGGSDNEQFF
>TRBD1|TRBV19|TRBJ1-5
CASSSFIGDSTHQPQHF
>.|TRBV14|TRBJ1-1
CASSYRVGTEAFF
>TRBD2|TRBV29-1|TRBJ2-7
CSVRGLADPTYEQYF
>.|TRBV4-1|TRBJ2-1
CASSQEGPPHYNEQFF
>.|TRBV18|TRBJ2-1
CASSQNSASSYNEQFF
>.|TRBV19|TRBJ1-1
CASRSRPTEAFF
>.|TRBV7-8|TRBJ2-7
CASSLAYRTSAYEQYF
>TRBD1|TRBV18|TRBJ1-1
CASSRNYGTGEMAFF
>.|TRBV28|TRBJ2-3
CASSLAGLDTQYF
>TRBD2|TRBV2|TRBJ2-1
CASSEPVAGVSEQFF
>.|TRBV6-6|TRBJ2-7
CASRGTYEQYF
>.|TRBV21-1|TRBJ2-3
CASSTPARDPSTDTQYF
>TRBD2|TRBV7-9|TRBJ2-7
CASSLSSGISEQYF
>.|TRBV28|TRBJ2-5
CASSLIGRGAAQYF
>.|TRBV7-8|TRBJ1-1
CASRPSIRGENTEAFF